This TCR beta chain was recorded in a study of blood T cell repertoires in COVID-19. Trimming cost V 6 bases and J 3 bases, with 9 bases left between them. The CDR3 length is 13 residues. Germline assignment: CDR1 MNHEY and CDR2 SVGAGI. Original processing methods: By means of reference gene primer amplification, nucleated cell counts were estimated. Here immunoSEQ multiplex PCR was the method, and the copy in TCRdb shows in-frame clones only, minus some. V and J calls plus clone size are reproduced from that table; the DNA served to infer D and trimming. Of about 200,000 clones in the sample, 80% to 85% were seen once.

The origin of this receptor is a woman of 80 years or more with COVID-19, enrolled during active disease. Sequencing was done on a sample of peripheral blood. The chain joins TRBV6-5 to TRBJ1-5, with a weak D call TRBD1 (6 bases). CDR3: CASRQGNNQPQHF. DNA for the CDR3: TGTGCCAGCAGGCAGGGGAACAATCAGCCCCAGCATTTT.